Sequencing of this TCR beta chain was carried out in a study of response to subunit inactivated influenza vaccine. Study-level results: Researchers suggested that each seasonal influenza vaccination recruits few new T cells.

This clonotype was recorded many times. The antigen is not known. This CDR3 is built from 16 residues. J gave up 1 base and V 8 bases, and 7 bases lay outside the gene matches. The germline V gene encodes CDR1 MDHEN and CDR2 SYDVKM. MiXCR, applied by TCRdb to the RT-PCR reads, yields one record per CDR3 protein. The sample has a few hundred thousand distinct CDR3 sequences, 11% to 15% seen once; the top ten hold 11%. The input for sequencing was PBMCs from blood, taken roughly 12 days after vaccination. The gene calls are TRBV28 and TRBJ2-3; TRBD2 matches 12 bases. This sequence originates from a man aged 50 to 59 who received an inactivated influenza vaccine. The CDR3 bases are TGTGCCAGCTTTAAGACTAGCGGGAGTCGCACAGATACGCAGTATTTT. The encoded protein is CASFKTSGSRTDTQYF.